The rows below give T cell receptor beta chains drawn from one sample of a study of blood T cells in healthy people across ages. MiXCR was run by TCRdb on the 5' RACE reads, yielding one entry per CDR3 protein. The table shows under 1,000,000 distinct CDR3 sequences, with 35% to 40% occurring only once. Material for sequencing was blood. These receptors all come from a young man in good health. Both conserved end residues are part of each CDR3. Fields, in order: CDR3 DNA, CDR3 protein, V gene, D gene, J gene, clone size. A D gene is named only where the DNA matches it firmly. Clone sizes are given selectively: once, few, many, or a class where the clone is expanded.

cdr3_nt: TGTGCCAGCAGCGTAGAGACTAGCGGGGGCCAGCTTCATTCTAAGCAGTTCTTC; cdr3_aa: CASSVETSGGQLHSKQFF; v_call: TRBV9; d_call: TRBD2; j_call: TRBJ2-1; clone_size: many
cdr3_nt: TGCAGTGCTAGAGAGGAGGGGACAACCGATTCACCCCTCCACTTT; cdr3_aa: CSAREEGTTDSPLHF; v_call: TRBV20-1; d_call: .; j_call: TRBJ1-6; clone_size: .
cdr3_nt: TGTGCCAGCACGACGGGGCGGGGCTATGGCTACACCTTC; cdr3_aa: CASTTGRGYGYTF; v_call: TRBV10-3; d_call: .; j_call: TRBJ1-2; clone_size: .
cdr3_nt: TGTGCCAGCAGTCAGAATTACCGGGACAATGGGCAGTTCTTC; cdr3_aa: CASSQNYRDNGQFF; v_call: TRBV7-6; d_call: .; j_call: TRBJ2-1; clone_size: .
cdr3_nt: TGTGCCAGCACCGAAACGCGGAGTGGCGAGCAGTTCTTC; cdr3_aa: CASTETRSGEQFF; v_call: TRBV2; d_call: .; j_call: TRBJ2-1; clone_size: .
cdr3_nt: TGTGCCAGCAGTGAATTTGGTCAGGGGATGGGCGGGGAGCTGTTTTTT; cdr3_aa: CASSEFGQGMGGELFF; v_call: TRBV25-1; d_call: .; j_call: TRBJ2-2; clone_size: .
cdr3_nt: TGTGCCAGCAGTTTAGGGGCCCCCCCAGGGGACACTGAAGCTTTCTTT; cdr3_aa: CASSLGAPPGDTEAFF; v_call: TRBV27; d_call: .; j_call: TRBJ1-1; clone_size: .
cdr3_nt: TGCGCCAGCAGCTCCGAAGGACTAGCGGGGGCCTCCTACAATGAGCAGTACTTC; cdr3_aa: CASSSEGLAGASYNEQYF; v_call: TRBV5-1; d_call: TRBD2; j_call: TRBJ2-7; clone_size: .
cdr3_nt: TGTGCCAGCTCCCTTCCCGGGGGGGGGGTGTCCGGGGAGCTGTTTTTT; cdr3_aa: CASSLPGGGVSGELFF; v_call: TRBV12-3/TRBV12-4; d_call: TRBD2; j_call: TRBJ2-2; clone_size: .
cdr3_nt: TGTGCCTGCAGTTTCCGGGACTCGAGGGATGAGCAGTACTTC; cdr3_aa: CACSFRDSRDEQYF; v_call: TRBV12-3/TRBV12-4; d_call: .; j_call: TRBJ2-5; clone_size: .
cdr3_nt: TGCGCCAGCAGCCAACCGGGACTAGTGACTGGGGCCAACGTCCTGACTTTC; cdr3_aa: CASSQPGLVTGANVLTF; v_call: TRBV4-1; d_call: TRBD2; j_call: TRBJ2-6; clone_size: .
cdr3_nt: TGCAGCGTTGTGGGGACAGGGAGGTTCGAAGAGACCCAGTACTTC; cdr3_aa: CSVVGTGRFEETQYF; v_call: TRBV29-1; d_call: TRBD1; j_call: TRBJ2-5; clone_size: .
cdr3_nt: TGTGCCAGCAGTTCGAATTTTGGTGAGCAGTACTTC; cdr3_aa: CASSSNFGEQYF; v_call: TRBV12-3/TRBV12-4; d_call: .; j_call: TRBJ2-5; clone_size: .
cdr3_nt: TGTGCCAGCAGTTTGGCAGGGGCCCAAGAGACCCAGTTCTTC; cdr3_aa: CASSLAGAQETQFF; v_call: TRBV12-3/TRBV12-4; d_call: .; j_call: TRBJ2-1; clone_size: .
cdr3_nt: TGCAGCGTGGGACAGGTCCTGGCCGGGGAGCTGTTTTTT; cdr3_aa: CSVGQVLAGELFF; v_call: TRBV29-1; d_call: TRBD1; j_call: TRBJ2-2; clone_size: .
cdr3_nt: TGTGCCAGCAGACGCGTATATAGGAGGGGACAGACGAACACTGAAGCTTTCTTT; cdr3_aa: CASRRVYRRGQTNTEAFF; v_call: TRBV7-9; d_call: TRBD1; j_call: TRBJ1-1; clone_size: .
cdr3_nt: TGTGCCAGCAGGTACCGGGACCTGGACTCGAACACCGGGGAGCTGTTTTTT; cdr3_aa: CASRYRDLDSNTGELFF; v_call: TRBV5-6; d_call: .; j_call: TRBJ2-2; clone_size: .
cdr3_nt: TGTGCCACCAGCAGAGTTCCCAGGAAAGAGACCCAGTACTTC; cdr3_aa: CATSRVPRKETQYF; v_call: TRBV15; d_call: .; j_call: TRBJ2-5; clone_size: few
cdr3_nt: TGCGCCAGCAGCAGCCCTGGGACTGCACCTGAAGCTTTCTTT; cdr3_aa: CASSSPGTAPEAFF; v_call: TRBV5-1; d_call: .; j_call: TRBJ1-1; clone_size: .
cdr3_nt: TGTGCCAGCAGTGAACCAGGGGATAACTATGGCTACACCTTC; cdr3_aa: CASSEPGDNYGYTF; v_call: TRBV25-1; d_call: .; j_call: TRBJ1-2; clone_size: .
cdr3_nt: TGCGCCAGCAGCCTTCTCGGTGAAGCTTTCTTT; cdr3_aa: CASSLLGEAFF; v_call: TRBV12-3/TRBV12-4; d_call: .; j_call: TRBJ1-1; clone_size: many
cdr3_nt: TGTGCCAGCAGTTACCTGGACGTCGTCGAGCAGTACTTC; cdr3_aa: CASSYLDVVEQYF; v_call: TRBV6-6; d_call: .; j_call: TRBJ2-7; clone_size: few
cdr3_nt: TGCGCCAGCAGCTACCTGAACACTGAAGCTTTCTTT; cdr3_aa: CASSYLNTEAFF; v_call: TRBV5-1; d_call: .; j_call: TRBJ1-1; clone_size: .
cdr3_nt: TGTGCCAGCAGGGGAACGGGCCACAATGAGCAGTACTTC; cdr3_aa: CASRGTGHNEQYF; v_call: TRBV7-3; d_call: .; j_call: TRBJ2-5; clone_size: few
cdr3_nt: TGCGCCAGCAGCCAGGCACTTGTGGGCTACGAGCAGTACTTC; cdr3_aa: CASSQALVGYEQYF; v_call: TRBV4-3; d_call: .; j_call: TRBJ2-7; clone_size: few
cdr3_nt: TGTGCCAGCAGTTTCAGTGGGATTGAAGCCCCCGTCAGCACAGATACGCAGTATTTT; cdr3_aa: CASSFSGIEAPVSTDTQYF; v_call: TRBV12-3/TRBV12-4; d_call: .; j_call: TRBJ2-3; clone_size: few
cdr3_nt: TGTGCCAGCAGCCAGGGGGGGGCCCCCACAGATACGCAGTATTTT; cdr3_aa: CASSQGGAPTDTQYF; v_call: TRBV4-2; d_call: .; j_call: TRBJ2-3; clone_size: once
cdr3_nt: TGTGCCAGCAGCCAGGGGGGGGGCGGAAACACCATATATTTT; cdr3_aa: CASSQGGGGNTIYF; v_call: TRBV7-2; d_call: TRBD1; j_call: TRBJ1-3; clone_size: .
cdr3_nt: TGCGCCAGCAGCGCGGGACTACTAGCGGGTCCCACCGGGGAGCTGTTTTTT; cdr3_aa: CASSAGLLAGPTGELFF; v_call: TRBV5-1; d_call: TRBD2; j_call: TRBJ2-2; clone_size: few
cdr3_nt: TGTGCCAGCAGCCCTGTTGGTTCGGGAGATACGCAGTATTTT; cdr3_aa: CASSPVGSGDTQYF; v_call: TRBV7-2; d_call: .; j_call: TRBJ2-3; clone_size: .
cdr3_nt: TGCGCCAGCAGCTTTGGACAGAGCACAGATACGCAGTATTTT; cdr3_aa: CASSFGQSTDTQYF; v_call: TRBV5-1; d_call: .; j_call: TRBJ2-3; clone_size: many
cdr3_nt: TGTGCCAGCCATACCTCGGGGGATCCTGGGGAAAAACTGTTTTTT; cdr3_aa: CASHTSGDPGEKLFF; v_call: TRBV12-3/TRBV12-4; d_call: .; j_call: TRBJ1-4; clone_size: .
cdr3_nt: TGTGCCAGCAGCCAAGATCCCCTACAGGGATCCCCCTACGAGCAGTACTTC; cdr3_aa: CASSQDPLQGSPYEQYF; v_call: TRBV3-1; d_call: .; j_call: TRBJ2-7; clone_size: many